These T cell receptor beta chains were read from a single sample in a study of cytomegalovirus exposure and HLA in healthy donors. Only in-frame clones appear in the TCRdb table, and some are missing; sequencing was by immunoSEQ multiplex PCR. The sample includes about 180,000 clones, 84% of them seen just once. The sequenced material came from PBMCs. The source of these receptors is a girl between 2 and 10 years old in good health and CMV-seropositive. CDR3s include the opening cysteine and the closing phenylalanine or tryptophan. A D gene is named only where the DNA matches it firmly. Some rows mark clone size as missing; the rest say once, few, many or name a class of expanded clone.

cdr3_length	v_call	j_call	d_call	clone_size	cdr3_aa	cdr3_nt
16	TRBV28	TRBJ2-3	.	.	CASSLTQGAGGDTQYF	TGTGCCAGCAGTCTCACACAGGGGGCGGGGGGAGATACGCAGTATTTT
15	TRBV28	TRBJ1-5	TRBD1	.	CASRGTGVSNQPQHF	TGTGCCAGCAGAGGGACAGGGGTTAGCAATCAGCCCCAGCATTTT
15	TRBV6-5	TRBJ2-3	.	.	CASRKAGQGTDTQYF	TGTGCCAGCAGAAAAGCAGGACAAGGCACAGATACGCAGTATTTT
15	TRBV6-5	TRBJ2-1	TRBD2	.	CASSYGLAGRYEQFF	TGTGCCAGCAGTTACGGACTAGCGGGAAGGTATGAGCAGTTCTTC
17	TRBV4-1	TRBJ2-2	TRBD1	.	CASSPVGTGINTGELFF	TGCGCCAGCAGCCCCGTGGGGACAGGGATAAACACCGGGGAGCTGTTTTTT
16	TRBV6-6	TRBJ2-7	TRBD2	few	CASLRWTGGDSYEQYF	TGTGCCAGCCTAAGGTGGACGGGGGGGGACTCCTACGAGCAGTACTTC
15	TRBV6-1	TRBJ2-5	.	.	CASSGDSLRGETQYF	TGTGCCAGCAGTGGGGACTCGCTCCGTGGAGAGACCCAGTACTTC
16	TRBV14	TRBJ2-5	TRBD2	.	CASSQDVAGGTETQYF	TGTGCCAGCAGCCAAGACGTAGCGGGAGGTACAGAGACCCAGTACTTC
13	TRBV7-3	TRBJ2-1	.	.	CASSLGRNNEQFF	TGTGCCAGCAGCTTAGGCAGAAACAATGAGCAGTTCTTC
14	TRBV9	TRBJ2-7	.	.	CASSVAVFGYEQYF	TGTGCCAGCAGCGTAGCGGTGTTTGGTTACGAGCAGTACTTC
14	TRBV5-5	TRBJ2-1	.	.	CASSLGTAHNEQFF	TGTGCCAGCAGCTTGGGGACTGCGCACAATGAGCAGTTCTTC
13	TRBV6-5	TRBJ1-2	.	.	CASSYSFSYGYTF	TGTGCCAGCAGTTACTCATTCAGCTATGGCTACACCTTC
14	TRBV5-4	TRBJ1-2	TRBD1	.	CASSLQGQGRGYTF	TGTGCCAGCAGCTTGCAGGGACAGGGTAGGGGCTACACCTTC
13	TRBV28	TRBJ1-2	.	.	CAGGEGRNYGYTF	TGTGCCGGAGGAGAAGGGCGTAACTATGGCTACACCTTC
16	TRBV7-3	TRBJ2-3	.	.	CASSLNSADSTDTQYF	TGTGCCAGCAGCTTAAATAGCGCGGATAGCACAGATACGCAGTATTTT
14	TRBV5-4	TRBJ2-5	.	.	CASSRGTYKETQYF	TGTGCCAGCAGCCGCGGGACCTACAAAGAGACCCAGTACTTC
14	TRBV5-1	TRBJ2-7	.	.	CASSLDLPLDEQYF	TGCGCCAGCAGCTTGGACCTACCCTTGGACGAGCAGTACTTC
16	TRBV27	TRBJ2-2	TRBD2	once	CASSLLSGRNTGELFF	TGTGCCAGCAGTTTATTAAGCGGGAGGAACACCGGGGAGCTGTTTTTT
15	TRBV5-1	TRBJ2-7	TRBD2	.	CASSIGLAGDYEQYF	TGCGCCAGCAGCATCGGACTAGCGGGAGACTACGAGCAGTACTTC
14	TRBV7-3	TRBJ2-1	TRBD1	.	CASSLGTGWDEQFF	TGTGCCAGCAGCCTCGGGACAGGGTGGGATGAGCAGTTCTTC
14	TRBV30	TRBJ1-2	TRBD1	.	CAWTTGASNYGYTF	TGTGCCTGGACCACAGGGGCGTCTAACTATGGCTACACCTTC
14	TRBV19	TRBJ2-1	TRBD2	.	CASTLAGAYNEQFF	TGTGCCAGTACGCTAGCGGGAGCCTACAATGAGCAGTTCTTC
14	TRBV5-1	TRBJ1-4	TRBD1	.	CASSWGQTNEKLFF	TGCGCCAGCAGCTGGGGACAGACGAATGAAAAACTGTTTTTT
14	TRBV1	TRBJ1-5	.	.	CTSSNQGALGPQHF	TGCACCAGCAGCAATCAGGGGGCACTGGGGCCCCAGCATTTT
12	TRBV4-2	TRBJ1-1	.	.	CASSQSGSEAFF	TGTGCCAGCAGCCAATCGGGATCCGAAGCTTTCTTT
10	TRBV19	TRBJ2-3	.	.	CASKTDTQYF	TGTGCCAGCAAAACAGATACGCAGTATTTT
15	TRBV6-1	TRBJ2-3	TRBD1	.	CASREDRQGTDTQYF	TGTGCCAGCAGAGAGGACCGACAGGGTACAGATACGCAGTATTTT
14	TRBV6-5	TRBJ2-7	TRBD1	.	CASTGTGTTYEQYF	TGTGCCAGCACGGGGACAGGGACTACCTACGAGCAGTACTTC
15	TRBV28	TRBJ2-6	.	.	CASSSRGAGANVLTF	TGTGCCAGCAGTTCCCGGGGAGCTGGGGCCAACGTCCTGACTTTC
15	TRBV12-5	TRBJ1-1	.	.	CARNLTVSRRAGAFF	TGTGCTAGGAACCTGACAGTATCAAGAAGGGCCGGGGCTTTCTTT
14	TRBV19	TRBJ1-3	.	.	CATFRPGAGNTIYF	TGTGCCACATTTCGACCCGGGGCTGGAAACACCATATATTTT
13	TRBV6-5	TRBJ1-5	.	.	CASRSQVNQPQHF	TGTGCCAGCAGGTCACAAGTCAATCAGCCCCAGCATTTT
14	TRBV6-1	TRBJ2-4	.	.	CASRGRGAKNIQYF	TGTGCCAGCAGAGGACGGGGAGCCAAAAACATTCAGTACTTC
15	TRBV6-5	TRBJ1-5	.	.	CASTDGGYSNQPQHF	TGTGCCAGCACCGACGGCGGTTATAGCAATCAGCCCCAGCATTTT
16	TRBV19	TRBJ1-1	.	.	CASSISAPPDKGEAFF	TGTGCCAGTAGTATCTCTGCCCCTCCGGACAAGGGTGAAGCTTTCTTT
14	TRBV28	TRBJ1-5	.	.	CASREARLNQPQHF	TGTGCCAGCAGGGAGGCCAGGCTCAATCAGCCCCAGCATTTT
14	TRBV7-3	TRBJ2-5	TRBD1	.	CASSQQGSGETQYF	TGTGCCAGCAGTCAACAGGGGTCTGGAGAGACCCAGTACTTC
17	TRBV5-1	TRBJ2-3	TRBD2	.	CASARWASGDSTDTQYF	TGCGCCAGCGCCCGGTGGGCTAGCGGGGATAGCACAGATACGCAGTATTTT
14	TRBV30	TRBJ2-7	TRBD2	.	CAWSGLASPHEQYF	TGTGCCTGGAGTGGACTAGCGAGCCCTCACGAGCAGTACTTC
13	TRBV10-1	TRBJ1-1	.	.	CASRRDINTEAFF	TGCGCCAGCAGACGGGACATAAACACTGAAGCTTTCTTT
15	TRBV21-1	TRBJ1-4	.	.	CASTLRADSNEKLFF	TGTGCCAGCACCCTTCGCGCGGACAGTAATGAAAAACTGTTTTTT
16	TRBV5-4	TRBJ2-1	TRBD2	.	CASSMTSGSGMDEQFF	TGTGCCAGCAGCATGACTAGCGGGAGCGGGATGGATGAGCAGTTCTTC
16	TRBV25-1	TRBJ2-3	.	once	CASSDSRRGPTDTQYF	TGTGCCAGCAGTGATTCAAGGAGGGGCCCCACAGATACGCAGTATTTT
15	TRBV11-2	TRBJ1-1	.	.	CASSPDLRRNTEAFF	TGTGCCAGCAGCCCCGATCTCCGGAGGAACACTGAAGCTTTCTTT
15	TRBV6-5	TRBJ1-6	TRBD1	.	CASSRVWTGDSPLHF	TGTGCCAGCAGTCGAGTCTGGACAGGGGACTCACCCCTCCACTTT
11	TRBV29-1	TRBJ2-1	.	.	CSVDSVNEQFF	TGCAGCGTTGATTCGGTCAATGAGCAGTTCTTC
12	TRBV19	TRBJ2-1	.	.	CASSPPYNEQFF	TGTGCCAGTTCTCCTCCGTACAATGAGCAGTTCTTC
14	TRBV11-2	TRBJ2-2	.	.	CASSLGLQDWELFF	TGTGCCAGCAGCTTAGGGTTGCAGGATTGGGAGCTGTTTTTT
19	TRBV4-1	TRBJ1-1	TRBD1	few	CASSQDPTTGDPRDTEAFF	TGCGCCAGCAGCCAAGATCCTACGACAGGGGATCCAAGGGACACTGAAGCTTTCTTT
14	TRBV6-1	TRBJ2-1	.	.	CASLQGISYNEQFF	TGTGCCAGCCTTCAGGGGATCTCCTACAATGAGCAGTTCTTC
13	TRBV10-3	TRBJ2-1	.	.	CAISEKLNNEQFF	TGTGCCATCAGTGAGAAACTGAACAATGAGCAGTTCTTC
16	TRBV15	TRBJ1-1	TRBD1	.	CATSRDRGRGLTEAFF	TGTGCCACCAGCAGAGATCGCGGCAGGGGGCTGACTGAAGCTTTCTTT
14	TRBV6-1	TRBJ1-1	.	.	CASSRQFMNTEAFF	TGTGCCAGCAGCCGACAGTTCATGAACACTGAAGCTTTCTTT
13	TRBV7-3	TRBJ2-4	TRBD1	.	CASSSGQGNIQYF	TGTGCCAGCAGCTCCGGACAGGGGAACATTCAGTACTTC
16	TRBV6-4	TRBJ2-2	TRBD1	.	CASSVSGTGNTGELFF	TGTGCCAGCAGTGTTTCCGGGACAGGGAACACCGGGGAGCTGTTTTTT
11	TRBV6-5	TRBJ2-7	.	.	CASSRGYEQYF	TGTGCCAGCAGTCGAGGCTACGAGCAGTACTTC
15	TRBV5-4	TRBJ1-1	.	.	CASSKGGKLEAEAFF	TGTGCCAGCAGCAAAGGAGGGAAATTAGAGGCTGAAGCTTTCTTT
13	TRBV19	TRBJ1-2	.	.	CASGPPGVYGYTF	TGTGCCAGTGGTCCACCGGGGGTCTATGGCTACACCTTC